This T cell receptor (beta chain) was identified during a study of OX40 agonist ivuxolimab in advanced cancers. About the study: It was permissible to have had prior anti-PD-1, anti-PD-L1 or anti-CTLA-4 therapy, and about 40% had some. Study results and limitations: Researchers report that CD8+ T cells had, on average, more expanded clones than CD4+. Clonal expansion by week 6 occurred in CD4+ and CD8+ blood T cells (at 0.1 to 3.0 mg/kg).

With regard to this clone: The antigen remains unidentified.

CDR1 and CDR2 (germline): SGHRS, YFSETQ. This CDR3 is 15 amino acids long. V dropped 4 bases and J dropped 1; count of bases not matched to a gene: 3. The protocol was immunoSEQ multiplex PCR, while the TCRdb copy is restricted to in-frame clones and leaves out a portion. The sample holds about 22,000 clones, 70% to 90% seen once. The TCR was taken from an adult with an advanced solid tumor such as melanoma, head and neck, liver or kidney cancer. The sequencing here drew on CD4+ or CD8+ T cells sorted from blood, taken in a trial of the OX40 agonist ivuxolimab. This chain links TRBV5-1 with TRBJ2-1, with 9 nucleotides matching TRBD1. CDR3 region: CASSHGQGSYNEQFF. CDR3 DNA: TGCGCCAGCAGCCATGGACAGGGGTCCTACAATGAGCAGTTCTTC.